This TCR beta chain was recorded in a study of monozygotic twins with inflammatory bowel disease. General study findings and limits: Twin concordance left repertoire similarity unchanged, with limited power a possible explanation for this lack of difference.

Of note for this clonotype: Its matching antigen is unknown.

Total RNA amounting to about 3,800 ng went into each TCR library. The UMIs contained a 6-nucleotide sample barcode. They were added by template switching during cDNA synthesis. After re-calling the 5' RACE reads, TCRdb lists one entry per CDR3 protein, DNA absent. The sample has about 160,000 distinct CDR3 sequences. With no T cell sorting beforehand, total RNA was isolated from whole blood. The sequenced material came from blood. The source is a human donor with ulcerative colitis or Crohn's disease, or a healthy co-twin of an affected twin (not recorded which).

CDR3 region: CASSPLAGDQETQYF. J is TRBJ2-5 and V is TRBV28; the TCRdb call, TRBD2, lacks DNA for checking. This CDR3 has 15 residues. Germline CDR1 is MDHEN and CDR2 is SYDVKM.